Below, 30 T cell receptor beta chains from the same sample are listed, as sequenced in a study of response to subunit inactivated influenza vaccine. TCRdb re-called the RT-PCR reads with MiXCR, one entry per CDR3 protein. The table records almost 250,000 distinct CDR3 sequences, about 12% of them present only once. This sample comprised non-naive T cells sorted from PBMCs, obtained approximately 15 days before vaccination. The source is a man in his forties or fifties who received an inactivated influenza vaccine.

This chain connects TRBV24-1 to TRBJ2-1; 10 nucleotides agree with TRBD1. The CDR3 is 15 residues long. Per germline, CDR1 KGHDR and CDR2 SFDVKD. V shed 6 bases, J shed 10 bases, and the junction held 11 bases outside the gene matches. CDR3 DNA: TGTGCCACCAGTAAAGAGGGGACAGGGGTGGGGGAGCAGTTCTTC. Its translation: CATSKEGTGVGEQFF.

As concerns this clonotype: A much larger clone lies one base from this, so it may be a read error. The rearrangement links TRBV29-1 to TRBJ1-2; no clear D. In germline, CDR1 is SQVTM, CDR2 ANQGSEA. This CDR3 region has 14 residues. Between the trimmed V and J ends, which lost 2 bases and 1 base, there was a span of 11 bases. CDR3 in DNA: TGCAGCGTTGAACAGGACGGAGATAACTATGGCTACACCTTC. This translates into CSVEQDGDNYGYTF.

This clonotype has ten or more counts. The rearrangement links TRBV27 to TRBJ2-1; 9 positions agree with TRBD2. V shed 5 bases, J shed 6 bases, and the junction held 11 bases outside the gene matches. This CDR3 has 16 residues. Germline lookup yields CDR1 MNHEY and CDR2 SMNVEV (reference sequence). CDR3 amino acids: CASSPILLAGSNEQFF. CDR3 sequence (DNA): TGTGCCAGCAGTCCGATACTACTAGCGGGCTCCAATGAGCAGTTCTTC.

The chain has TRBV5-1 and TRBJ2-7, with D tentatively TRBD1 (6 bases). Trimming cost V 5 bases and J 5 bases, with 14 bases left between them. This CDR3 has 13 residues. Germline V CDR1 and CDR2: SGHRS, YFSETQ. The CDR3 sequence: CASRQGPPDEQYF. As DNA, the CDR3 is TGCGCCAGCAGACAGGGTCCCCCCGACGAGCAGTACTTC.

The chain combines TRBV7-2 with TRBJ2-7, with a possible D match to TRBD2 (7 bases). CDR1 and CDR2 from the germline V gene are SGHTA and FQGNSA. The CDR3 sequence is 15 residues long. Trimming left V 3 bases short and J 1 base short, with 13 bases between. CDR3 in amino acids: CASSLRGGESYEQYF. In nucleotides, the CDR3 is TGTGCCAGCAGCTTGAGGGGGGGCGAGTCCTACGAGCAGTACTTC.

This clonotype was found many times. The V call is TRBV10-3, the J call TRBJ2-3; 8 positions agree with TRBD1. V gave up 11 bases and J gave up 1 base; unmatched junction bases: 11. Germline CDR1 ENHRY, CDR2 SYGVKD. CDR3 size: 15 residues. The CDR3 bases are TGTGCCTCTACAATAGGACAGGGCGGCACAGATACGCAGTATTTT. Protein: CASTIGQGGTDTQYF.

The sample holds many counts of this clonotype. This sequence joins TRBV6-2 or TRBV6-3 and TRBJ2-2; D perhaps matches TRBD2 (5 bases). Germline CDR1 reads MNHEY; CDR2 reads SVGEGT. The length of the CDR3 is 15 residues. Trimming shortened V by 6 bases and J by 5 bases, and 16 bases separated the two germline ends. CDR3 in DNA: TGTGCCAGCAGCACTCGCCCCGGCGGGACCGGGGAGCTGTTTTTT. Protein sequence: CASSTRPGGTGELFF.

In its sample, this clonotype was seen many times. CDR3 sequence: CASSLSGFTEAFF. CDR3 nucleotide sequence: TGTGCCAGCAGTTTATCGGGTTTCACTGAAGCTTTCTTT. V and J are TRBV27 and TRBJ1-1; D unresolved. V was pared by 0 bases and J by 4 bases, with 6 bases between. This CDR3 is 13 amino acids long. Germline assignment: CDR1 MNHEY and CDR2 SMNVEV (reference sequence).

The sample holds many counts of this clonotype. V and J are TRBV11-2 and TRBJ2-2; 7 bases map to TRBD1. The V segment lost 0 bases and the J segment 1 base; nucleotides outside the gene matches: 5. Germline V gene data show CDR1 as SGHAT and CDR2 as FQNNGV. This CDR3 is 17 amino acids long. CDR3 region: CASSLDRRTGNTGELFF. CDR3 nucleotides: TGTGCCAGCAGCTTAGATCGCCGGACAGGGAACACCGGGGAGCTGTTTTTT.

The J gene is TRBJ1-2, the V gene TRBV12-3 or TRBV12-4; 7 bases map to TRBD1. The length of the CDR3 is 13 residues. V lost 1 base, J lost 8 bases, and 4 bases stayed unmatched. The CDR3 DNA follows: TGTGCCAGCAGTTTAGGAGACAGGGTCGGCTACACCTTC. Encoded protein: CASSLGDRVGYTF.

In its sample, this clonotype was seen many times. This rearrangement joins TRBV7-6 to TRBJ2-2; D possibly corresponds to TRBD1 (5 bases). CDR1 is SGHVS, CDR2 FNYEAQ, per germline. V lost 4 bases, J lost 1 base, and 7 bases lay in between. The CDR3 runs 14 residues. CDR3 sequence reads: CASSSTVNTGELFF. Written as DNA, the CDR3 is TGTGCCAGCAGCTCGACAGTGAACACCGGGGAGCTGTTTTTT.

This chain links TRBV27 with TRBJ2-3, with 10 bases aligning to TRBD2. The length of the CDR3 is 16 residues. Unmatched junction bases numbered 8, after V lost 2 bases and J lost 6 bases. The germline gives CDR1 MNHEY, CDR2 SMNVEV (reference sequence). The CDR3 is CASSLIPSGGLDTQYF. DNA of the CDR3: TGTGCCAGCAGTTTAATCCCTAGCGGGGGCCTGGATACGCAGTATTTT.

The chain is built from TRBV16 and TRBJ1-1, with no clear D. This CDR3 is 15 amino acids long. The V gene lost 2 bases and the J gene lost 2 bases, with 12 bases spanning the gap. Per the germline V gene, CDR1 is KGHSY and CDR2 is FQNENV. The CDR3 nucleotides are TGTGCCAGCAGCCAAGTCCGGGCAGACAACACTGAAGCTTTCTTT. It specifies CASSQVRADNTEAFF. The variable domain in full, with the rest retrieved from reference TRBV16 and TRBJ1-1, is GEEVAQTPKHLVRGEGQKAKLYCAPIKGHSYVFWYQQVLKNEFKFLISFQNENVFDETGMPKERFSAKCLPNSPCSLEIQATKLEDSAVYFCASSQVRADNTEAFFGQGTRLTVV.

The V gene is TRBV4-2, the J gene TRBJ2-3; 7 bases are shared with TRBD2. The J segment lost 2 bases and the V segment lost 0 bases, leaving 5 bases of the junction unmatched. In germline, CDR1 is LGHNA, CDR2 YNFKEQ. The CDR3 extends over 16 amino acids. The CDR3 sequence: CASSQELAVSTDTQYF. CDR3 nucleotide sequence: TGTGCCAGCAGCCAAGAGCTAGCGGTTTCCACAGATACGCAGTATTTT.

J is TRBJ2-3 and V is TRBV5-1, with 7 bases aligning to TRBD2. Germline V gene sequence: CDR1 SGHRS, CDR2 YFSETQ. The CDR3 loop spans 14 amino acids. J lost 5 bases, V lost 5 bases, and 8 bases had no gene match. The DNA for the CDR3 is TGCGCCAGCAGTGCAACAGCGGGAATAGATACGCAGTATTTT. The encoded protein is CASSATAGIDTQYF.

V usage is TRBV6-1 and J usage is TRBJ2-2, with TRBD2 matching 13 bases. CDR1 and CDR2 from the germline V gene are MNHNS and SASEGT. The CDR3 runs 16 residues. Germline trimming cut 6 bases from V and 4 bases from J; bases unmatched to any gene: 5. CDR3 coding DNA: TGTGCCAGCAGCGTACTAGCGGGGGGGACCACCGGGGAGCTGTTTTTT. Translated: CASSVLAGGTTGELFF.

V and J are TRBV19 and TRBJ1-2; 8 bases agree with TRBD1. CDR1 is LNHDA, CDR2 SQIVND, per germline (reference sequence). Trimming cost V 6 bases and J 4 bases; bases outside gene matches: 7. The CDR3 totals 14 residues. CDR3 loop: CASSKAGQAYGYTF. CDR3 nucleotide sequence: TGTGCCAGTAGCAAAGCGGGACAGGCCTATGGCTACACCTTC.

At least ten counts were recorded for this clonotype. The J gene is TRBJ1-2, the V gene TRBV6-1, with D possibly TRBD1 on 6 matching bases. Between the trimmed V and J ends, which lost 4 bases and 4 bases, there was a span of 10 bases. Germline V gene lookup returns CDR1 MNHNS and CDR2 SASEGT. The CDR3 runs to 13 residues. The CDR3 DNA reads TGTGCCAGCAGTGGCAGGGGTAGCTATGGCTACACCTTC. Amino acid sequence: CASSGRGSYGYTF.

Note on this clonotype: The junction departs from the called germline gene at one end, perhaps through a read error. The J gene is TRBJ2-3, the V gene TRBV2; 14 nucleotides line up with TRBD2. The CDR3 is 18 residues long. Germline-derived CDR1 and CDR2 are SNHLY and FYNNEI. CDR3 region: CTSSSRLAGGPSTDTQYF. CDR3 in DNA: TGTACCAGCAGTTCCAGACTAGCGGGAGGGCCGAGCACAGATACGCAGTATTTT.

This clonotype was recorded a few times. This chain connects TRBV20-1 to TRBJ2-1; D possibly uses TRBD1 or TRBD2 (6 bases each). Trimming shortened V by 0 bases and J by 4 bases, and 13 bases separated the two germline ends. The CDR3 spans 15 residues. Germline assignment: CDR1 DFQATT and CDR2 SNEGSKA (reference sequence). CDR3 protein: CSARDQGREYNEQFF. The CDR3 DNA follows: TGCAGTGCTAGAGATCAGGGGCGGGAATACAATGAGCAGTTCTTC.

This clonotype has a count of ten or more. The chain carries TRBV7-9 and TRBJ2-1; 7 bases are shared with TRBD2. The CDR3 extends over 16 amino acids. The germline CDR1 and CDR2 sequences are SEHNR and FQNEAQ (reference sequence). V shed 1 base, J shed 7 bases, and the junction held 10 bases outside the gene matches. CDR3 region: CASSLVRSSGGNEQFF. For the CDR3, the DNA is TGTGCCAGCAGCTTAGTCCGATCTAGCGGTGGGAATGAGCAGTTCTTC.

This clonotype was observed a single time. Its ends do not fully match the called genes, so a read error is possible. V is TRBV20-1 and J is TRBJ2-4; 7 bases match TRBD2. From germline, CDR1 is DFQATT and CDR2 SNEGSKA (reference sequence). CDR3 length equals 14 residues. CDR3: CSARDGGVSGLRDF. CDR3 coding DNA: TGCAGTGCTAGAGATGGGGGGGTTTCTGGTCTTCGCGACTTC.

V is TRBV4-1 and J is TRBJ2-3, with D possibly called TRBD1 or TRBD2 (5 bases each). CDR3 length: 16 amino acids. The germline V gene encodes CDR1 MGHRA and CDR2 YSYEKL. V was clipped by 2 bases and J by 2 bases, with 14 bases between them. CDR3 in DNA: TGCGCCAGCAGCCAACCCGGGACGGCCTTCACAGATACGCAGTATTTT. It specifies CASSQPGTAFTDTQYF.

This clonotype has just a few counts. The V gene is TRBV5-1, the J gene TRBJ2-5, with 9 bases that match TRBD1. Trimming removed 4 bases from V and 9 bases from J; junction bases left unmatched: 10. This CDR3 has 14 residues. Germline-derived CDR1 and CDR2 are SGHRS and YFSETQ. This CDR3 is CASSTTGTGFAQYF. DNA of the CDR3: TGCGCCAGCAGCACGACCGGGACAGGGTTCGCCCAGTACTTC.

This clonotype occurred a few times. V and J are TRBV27 and TRBJ1-2; 9 positions match TRBD1. This CDR3 spans 14 amino acids. With V trimmed by 9 bases and J by 2 bases, 7 bases remained unmatched. Germline CDR1 reads MNHEY; CDR2 reads SMNVEV (reference sequence). In DNA form, the CDR3 reads TGTGCCAGTTCCCCACAGGGGGCGAACTATGGCTACACCTTC. Translating it yields CASSPQGANYGYTF.

This rearrangement joins TRBV5-5 to TRBJ1-1; D is perhaps TRBD1 (6 bases). Trimming cost V 2 bases and J 6 bases, with 14 bases left between them. The CDR3 consists of 14 residues. Germline CDR1 is SGHKS and CDR2 is YYEKEE (reference sequence). The CDR3 loop reads CASSLAWQGPEAFF. For the CDR3, the DNA is TGTGCCAGCAGCTTAGCTTGGCAGGGGCCTGAAGCTTTCTTT.

This clonotype was seen a few times. The rearrangement uses TRBV12-3 or TRBV12-4 and TRBJ2-1; D is possibly TRBD1 or TRBD2 (6 bases each). V lost 3 bases to trimming and J lost 6 bases, with 12 bases between them. CDR3 length: 14 amino acids. CDR3 region: CASSFWGAANEQFF. The CDR3 nucleotides read TGTGCCAGCAGTTTTTGGGGGGCCGCCAATGAGCAGTTCTTC.

This clonotype was counted ten times or more. The genes are TRBV15 and TRBJ1-5, with D hard to call. Looked up from germline, CDR1 is LNHNV and CDR2 is YYDKDF (reference sequence). The germline V and J ends were trimmed by 5 bases and 4 bases, with 21 bases remaining between them. The CDR3 loop spans 17 amino acids. For the CDR3, the DNA is TGTGCCACCAGCTACGGCAGGAACCACGGTCGGAATCAGCCCCAGCATTTT. Protein sequence: CATSYGRNHGRNQPQHF.

As for this clonotype: No conserved phenylalanine or tryptophan is present at the end of the CDR3, so a read error is the likely explanation. The rearrangement uses TRBV5-1 and TRBJ2-1, with 8 bases aligning to TRBD1. The CDR3 has 16 residues. Losses at the gene ends were 0 bases for V and 3 bases for J; bases not matched to a gene: 5. Germline V gives CDR1 SGHRS, CDR2 YFSETQ. The CDR3 protein is CASSLALGQGYNEQFL. DNA for the CDR3: TGCGCCAGCAGCTTGGCCTTAGGACAGGGCTACAATGAGCAGTTCCTC.

In its sample, this clonotype ranks as medium-sized. V gene TRBV7-9 combines with J gene TRBJ2-5; D may be TRBD2 (7 bases). The V gene's germline CDR1 is SEHNR and CDR2 FQNEAQ (reference sequence). The CDR3 consists of 14 residues. The V end was cut by 4 bases, the J end by 5 bases, with 14 bases between. CDR3 nucleotide sequence: TGTGCCAGCAGCTCAACGGGGGGCTATGAGACCCAGTACTTC. The encoded protein is CASSSTGGYETQYF. Supplemented by reference TRBV7-9 and TRBJ2-5, the full variable domain reads DTGVSQNPRHKITKRGQNVTFRCDPISEHNRLYWYRQTLGQGPEFLTYFQNEAQLEKSRLLSDRFSAERPKGSFSTLEIQRTEQGDSAMYLCASSSTGGYETQYFGPGTRLLVL.